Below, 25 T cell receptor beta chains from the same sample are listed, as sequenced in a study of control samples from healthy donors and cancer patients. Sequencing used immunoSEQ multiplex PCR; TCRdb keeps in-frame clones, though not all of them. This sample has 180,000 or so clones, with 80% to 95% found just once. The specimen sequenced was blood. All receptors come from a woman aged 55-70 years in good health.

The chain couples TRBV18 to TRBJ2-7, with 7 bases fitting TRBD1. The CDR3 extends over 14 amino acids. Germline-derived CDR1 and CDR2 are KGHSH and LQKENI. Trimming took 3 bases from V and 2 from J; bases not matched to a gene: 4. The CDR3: CASSPETGTYEQYF. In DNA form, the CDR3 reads TGTGCCAGCTCACCCGAGACAGGGACCTACGAGCAGTACTTC.

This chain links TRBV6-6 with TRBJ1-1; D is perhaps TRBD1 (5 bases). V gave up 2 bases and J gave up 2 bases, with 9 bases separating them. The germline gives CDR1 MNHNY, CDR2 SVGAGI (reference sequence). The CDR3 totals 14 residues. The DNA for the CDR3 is TGTGCCAGCAGTTACCAGGGTTCAAACACTGAAGCTTTCTTT. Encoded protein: CASSYQGSNTEAFF.

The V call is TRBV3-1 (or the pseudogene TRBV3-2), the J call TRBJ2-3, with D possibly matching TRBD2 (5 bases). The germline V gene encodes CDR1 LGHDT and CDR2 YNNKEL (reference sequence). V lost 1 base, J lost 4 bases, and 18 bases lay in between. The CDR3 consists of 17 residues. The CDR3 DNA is TGTGCCAGCAGCCAAGCCCTCCGGAGGATAACATCAGATACGCAGTATTTT. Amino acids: CASSQALRRITSDTQYF.

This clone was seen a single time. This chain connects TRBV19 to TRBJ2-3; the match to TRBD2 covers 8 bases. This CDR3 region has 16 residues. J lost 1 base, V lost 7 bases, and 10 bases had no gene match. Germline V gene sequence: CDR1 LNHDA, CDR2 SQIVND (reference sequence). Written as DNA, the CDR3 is TGTGCCAGTATCCCCCGGAGCGGGGGAGGCACAGATACGCAGTATTTT. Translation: CASIPRSGGGTDTQYF.

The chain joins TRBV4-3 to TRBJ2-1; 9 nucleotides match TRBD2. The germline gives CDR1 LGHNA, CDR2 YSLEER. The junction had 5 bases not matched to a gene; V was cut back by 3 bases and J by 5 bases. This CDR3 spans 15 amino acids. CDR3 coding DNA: TGCGCCAGCAGCCATGGCGGGGGGGCCAACAATGAGCAGTTCTTC. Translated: CASSHGGGANNEQFF.

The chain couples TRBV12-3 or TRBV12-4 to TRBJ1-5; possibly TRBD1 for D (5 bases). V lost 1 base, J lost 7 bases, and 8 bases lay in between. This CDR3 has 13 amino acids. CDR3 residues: CASSLGTGQPQHF. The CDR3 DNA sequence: TGTGCCAGCAGTTTAGGCACAGGCCAGCCCCAGCATTTT.

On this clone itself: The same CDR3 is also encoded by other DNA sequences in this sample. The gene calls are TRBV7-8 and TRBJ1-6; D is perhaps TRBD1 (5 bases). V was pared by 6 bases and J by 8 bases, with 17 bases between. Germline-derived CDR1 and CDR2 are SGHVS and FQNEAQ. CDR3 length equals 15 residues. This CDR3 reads CASSPATSRDSPLHF. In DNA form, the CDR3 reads TGTGCCAGCAGTCCCGCTACCAGCAGGGATTCACCCCTCCACTTT.

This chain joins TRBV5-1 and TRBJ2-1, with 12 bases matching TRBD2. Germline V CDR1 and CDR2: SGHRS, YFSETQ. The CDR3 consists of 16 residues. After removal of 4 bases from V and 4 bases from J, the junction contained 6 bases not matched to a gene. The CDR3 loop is CASSPRTSGVYNEQFF. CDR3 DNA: TGCGCCAGCAGCCCCAGGACTAGCGGGGTATACAATGAGCAGTTCTTC.

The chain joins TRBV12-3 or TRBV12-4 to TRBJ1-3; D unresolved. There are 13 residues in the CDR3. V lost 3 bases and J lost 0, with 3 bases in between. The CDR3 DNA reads TGTGCCAGCAGTTTTTACTCTGGAAACACCATATATTTT. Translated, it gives CASSFYSGNTIYF.

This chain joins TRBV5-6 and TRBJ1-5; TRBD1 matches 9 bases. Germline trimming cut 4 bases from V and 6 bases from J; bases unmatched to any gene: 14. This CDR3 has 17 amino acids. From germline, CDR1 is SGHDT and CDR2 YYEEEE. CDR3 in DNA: TGTGCCAGCAGCATCCGGCCGGTAGGACAGGGGATTCAGCCCCAGCATTTT. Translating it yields CASSIRPVGQGIQPQHF.

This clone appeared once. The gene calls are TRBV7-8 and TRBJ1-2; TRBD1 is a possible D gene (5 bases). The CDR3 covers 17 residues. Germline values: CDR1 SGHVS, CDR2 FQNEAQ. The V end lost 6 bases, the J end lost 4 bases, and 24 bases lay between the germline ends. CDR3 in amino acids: CASRPTGTHGVVYGYTF. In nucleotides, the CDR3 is TGTGCCAGCAGACCTACCGGGACGCATGGGGTGGTCTATGGCTACACCTTC.

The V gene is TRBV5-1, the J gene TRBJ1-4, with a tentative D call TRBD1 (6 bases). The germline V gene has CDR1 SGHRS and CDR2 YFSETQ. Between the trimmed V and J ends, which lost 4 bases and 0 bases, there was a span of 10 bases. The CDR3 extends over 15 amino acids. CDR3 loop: CASSRTAATNEKLFF. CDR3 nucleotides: TGCGCCAGCAGCCGGACAGCTGCAACTAATGAAAAACTGTTTTTT.

CDR3 amino acids: CASSLGQGPNTGELFF. The CDR3 DNA is TGTGCCAGCAGCCTTGGACAGGGGCCGAACACCGGGGAGCTGTTTTTT. The chain joins TRBV9 to TRBJ2-2, with 9 nucleotides matching TRBD1. In germline, CDR1 is SGDLS, CDR2 YYNGEE. CDR3 length: 16 residues. J was trimmed by 0 bases and V by 4 bases; bases with no gene match: 4. Full variable domain (outside the CDR3, taken from reference TRBV9 and TRBJ2-2): DSGVTQTPKHLITATGQRVTLRCSPRSGDLSVYWYQQSLDQGLQFLIQYYNGEERAKGNILERFSAQQFPDLHSELNLSSLELGDSALYFCASSLGQGPNTGELFFGEGSRLTVL.

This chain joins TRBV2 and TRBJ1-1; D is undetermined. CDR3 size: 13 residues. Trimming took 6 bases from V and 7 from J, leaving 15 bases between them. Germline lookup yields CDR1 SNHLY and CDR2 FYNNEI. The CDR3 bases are TGTGCCAGCAGGGCGGGCCTCCTAGGTGAAGCTTTCTTT. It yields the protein CASRAGLLGEAFF.

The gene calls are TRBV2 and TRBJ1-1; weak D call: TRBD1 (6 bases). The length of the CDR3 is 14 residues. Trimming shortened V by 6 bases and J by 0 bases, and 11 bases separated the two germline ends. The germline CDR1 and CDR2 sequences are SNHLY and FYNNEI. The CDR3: CASRRGQLNTEAFF. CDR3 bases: TGTGCCAGCAGGCGCGGACAGTTGAACACTGAAGCTTTCTTT.

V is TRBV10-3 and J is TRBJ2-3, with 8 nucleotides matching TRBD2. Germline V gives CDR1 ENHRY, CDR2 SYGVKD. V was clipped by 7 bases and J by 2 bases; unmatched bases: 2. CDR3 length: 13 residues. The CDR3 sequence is CAINSGATDTQYF. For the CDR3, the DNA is TGTGCCATCAATAGCGGGGCCACAGATACGCAGTATTTT.

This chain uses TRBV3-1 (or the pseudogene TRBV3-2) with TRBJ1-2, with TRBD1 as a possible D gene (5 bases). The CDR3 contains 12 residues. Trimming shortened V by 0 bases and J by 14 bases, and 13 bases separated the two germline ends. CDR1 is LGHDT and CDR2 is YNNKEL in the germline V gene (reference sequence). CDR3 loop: CASSQDMTASTF. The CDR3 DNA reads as TGTGCCAGCAGCCAAGATATGACAGCCAGTACCTTC.

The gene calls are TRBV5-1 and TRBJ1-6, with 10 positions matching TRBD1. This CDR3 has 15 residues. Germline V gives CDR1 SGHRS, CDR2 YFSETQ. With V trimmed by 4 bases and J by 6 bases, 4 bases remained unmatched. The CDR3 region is CASSGTGDTNSPLHF. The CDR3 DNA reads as TGCGCCAGCAGCGGGACAGGGGACACTAATTCACCCCTCCACTTT. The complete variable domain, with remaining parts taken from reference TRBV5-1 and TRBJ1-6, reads KAGVTQTPRYLIKTRGQQVTLSCSPISGHRSVSWYQQTPGQGLQFLFEYFSETQRNKGNFPGRFSGRQFSNSRSEMNVSTLELGDSALYLCASSGTGDTNSPLHFGNGTRLTVT.

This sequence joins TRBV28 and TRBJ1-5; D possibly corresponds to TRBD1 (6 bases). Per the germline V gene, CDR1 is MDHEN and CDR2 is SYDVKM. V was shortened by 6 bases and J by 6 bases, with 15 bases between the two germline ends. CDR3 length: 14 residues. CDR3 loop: CASSTVQGSQPQHF. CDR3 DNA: TGTGCCAGCAGCACCGTACAGGGTAGTCAGCCCCAGCATTTT.

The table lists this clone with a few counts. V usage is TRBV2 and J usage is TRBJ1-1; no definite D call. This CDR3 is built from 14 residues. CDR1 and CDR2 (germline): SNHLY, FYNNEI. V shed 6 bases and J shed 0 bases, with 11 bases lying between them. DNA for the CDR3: TGTGCCAGCAGCTCTGGGTCCCTGAACACTGAAGCTTTCTTT. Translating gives CASSSGSLNTEAFF. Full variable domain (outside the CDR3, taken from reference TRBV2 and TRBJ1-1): EPEVTQTPSHQVTQMGQEVILRCVPISNHLYFYWYRQILGQKVEFLVSFYNNEISEKSEIFDDQFSVERPDGSNFTLKIRSTKLEDSAMYFCASSSGSLNTEAFFGQGTRLTVV.

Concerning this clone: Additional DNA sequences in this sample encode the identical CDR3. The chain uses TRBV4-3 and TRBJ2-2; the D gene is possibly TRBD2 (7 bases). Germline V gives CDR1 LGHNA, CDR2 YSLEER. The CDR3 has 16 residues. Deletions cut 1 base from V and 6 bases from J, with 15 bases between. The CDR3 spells CASSQVGGAGAGELFF. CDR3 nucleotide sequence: TGCGCCAGCAGCCAAGTTGGGGGGGCGGGGGCCGGGGAGCTGTTTTTT.

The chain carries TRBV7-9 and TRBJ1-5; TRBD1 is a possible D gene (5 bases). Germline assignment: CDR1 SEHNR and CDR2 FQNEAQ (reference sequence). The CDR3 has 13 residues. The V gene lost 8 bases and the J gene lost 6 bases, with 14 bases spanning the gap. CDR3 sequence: CASRGESGQPQHF. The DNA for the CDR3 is TGTGCCAGCCGGGGCGAGAGTGGTCAGCCCCAGCATTTT. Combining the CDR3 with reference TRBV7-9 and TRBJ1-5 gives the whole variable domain DTGVSQNPRHKITKRGQNVTFRCDPISEHNRLYWYRQTLGQGPEFLTYFQNEAQLEKSRLLSDRFSAERPKGSFSTLEIQRTEQGDSAMYLCASRGESGQPQHFGDGTRLSIL.

The CDR3 DNA is TGTGCCAGCAGCTCGGCCGGTCCACCGGATGAGCAGTTCTTC. Protein product: CASSSAGPPDEQFF. The chain couples TRBV13 to TRBJ2-1, with D unclear. V was pared by 4 bases and J by 8 bases, with 15 bases between. Per germline, CDR1 PRHDT and CDR2 FYEKMQ (reference sequence). This CDR3 is 14 amino acids long.

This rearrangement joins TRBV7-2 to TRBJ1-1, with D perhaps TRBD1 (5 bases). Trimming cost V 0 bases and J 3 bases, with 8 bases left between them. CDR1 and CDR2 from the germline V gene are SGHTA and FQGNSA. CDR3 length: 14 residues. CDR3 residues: CASSLAAGDTEAFF. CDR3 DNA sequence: TGTGCCAGCAGCTTAGCGGCGGGGGACACTGAAGCTTTCTTT. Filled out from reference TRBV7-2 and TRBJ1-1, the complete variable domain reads GAGVSQSPSNKVTEKGKDVELRCDPISGHTALYWYRQSLGQGLEFLIYFQGNSAPDKSGLPSDRFSAERTGGSVSTLTIQRTQQEDSAVYLCASSLAAGDTEAFFGQGTRLTVV.

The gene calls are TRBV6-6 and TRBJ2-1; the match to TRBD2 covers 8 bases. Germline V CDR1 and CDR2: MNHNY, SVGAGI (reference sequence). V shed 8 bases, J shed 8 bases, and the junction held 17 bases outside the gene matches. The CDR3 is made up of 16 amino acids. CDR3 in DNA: TGTGCCAGCCTCCCTCTCGGGGCTAGCGGGTTTGATGAGCAGTTCTTC. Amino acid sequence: CASLPLGASGFDEQFF.